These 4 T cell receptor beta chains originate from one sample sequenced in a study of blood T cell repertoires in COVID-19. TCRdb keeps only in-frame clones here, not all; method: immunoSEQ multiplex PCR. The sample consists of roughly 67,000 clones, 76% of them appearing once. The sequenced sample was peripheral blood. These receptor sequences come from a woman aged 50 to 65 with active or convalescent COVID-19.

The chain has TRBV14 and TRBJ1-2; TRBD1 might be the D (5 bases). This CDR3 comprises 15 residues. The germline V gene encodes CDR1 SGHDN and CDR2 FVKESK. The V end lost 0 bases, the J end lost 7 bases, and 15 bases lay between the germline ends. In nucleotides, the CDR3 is TGTGCCAGCAGCCAAGATCCCGACAGTTGGAGTGGCTACACCTTC. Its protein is CASSQDPDSWSGYTF.

The DNA for the CDR3 is TGTGCCACCAGCAGAGGTGGCAGGGTCAATGAGCAGTTCTTC. It specifies CATSRGGRVNEQFF. The chain recombines TRBV15 with TRBJ2-1, with a possible D match to TRBD1 (5 bases). The CDR3 covers 14 residues. CDR1 and CDR2 from the germline V gene are LNHNV and YYDKDF (reference sequence). Trimming removed 1 base at V and 6 bases at J, with 10 bases between.

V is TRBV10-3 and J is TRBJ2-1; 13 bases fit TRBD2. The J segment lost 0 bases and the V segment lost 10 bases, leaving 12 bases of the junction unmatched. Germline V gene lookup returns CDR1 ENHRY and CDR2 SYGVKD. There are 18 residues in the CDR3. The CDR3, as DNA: TGTGCCACCTTCCCGGGACTAGCGGGGTTGAGCTCCTACAATGAGCAGTTCTTC. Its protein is CATFPGLAGLSSYNEQFF.

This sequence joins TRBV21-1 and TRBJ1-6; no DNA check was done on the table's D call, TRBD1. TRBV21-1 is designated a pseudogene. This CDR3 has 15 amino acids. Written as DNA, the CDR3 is TGTGCCAGCAGCGGGCCCCCCTCCTATAATTCACCCCTCCACTTT. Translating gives CASSGPPSYNSPLHF.